The rows below give T cell receptor beta chains drawn from one sample of a study of cytomegalovirus exposure and HLA in healthy donors. Clones were sequenced by immunoSEQ multiplex PCR, and TCRdb holds only the in-frame ones, with some missing. This listing includes more than 100,000 clones. Sequencing was performed on PBMCs. These receptors were taken from a woman in her thirties or forties in good health and CMV-seronegative. CDR3s include the opening cysteine and the closing phenylalanine or tryptophan. D genes are given only for firm matches.

TGCGCCAGCAGCTTGGTTCAGGGCACAGATACGCAGTATTTT	CASSLVQGTDTQYF	NA	TRBJ2-3	TRBV5-1
TGTGCCAGCAGTTTAGGGGGACAGGGGCCTCTCCAGCCCCAGCATTTT	CASSLGGQGPLQPQHF	TRBD1	TRBJ1-5	TRBV28
TGCGCCAGCAGCTTAAACCAGGATACAGATACGCAGTATTTT	CASSLNQDTDTQYF	NA	TRBJ2-3	TRBV5-1
TGTGCCAGCAGCCCGACTAGCGGTAGAAATGAGCAGTTCTTC	CASSPTSGRNEQFF	TRBD2	TRBJ2-1	TRBV7-3
TGTGCCAGCAGTCCCACGGGGGGGTCCCATCAGCCCCAGCATTTT	CASSPTGGSHQPQHF	NA	TRBJ1-5	TRBV6-5
TGTGCCAGCAGTTCAGGCGGGGGGGCTCGGGAGACCCAGTACTTC	CASSSGGGARETQYF	TRBD2	TRBJ2-5	TRBV28
TGTGCCAGCAGTGTAACGAGGACTTTCTATAATTCACCCCTCCACTTT	CASSVTRTFYNSPLHF	NA	TRBJ1-6	TRBV2
TGTGCCAGTAGTATCTGGGGGCGGTTAAACACCGGGGAGCTGTTTTTT	CASSIWGRLNTGELFF	NA	TRBJ2-2	TRBV19
TGTGCCAGCAGACCAGAGCGTGAGACCCAGTACTTC	CASRPERETQYF	NA	TRBJ2-5	TRBV7-2
TGTGCCAGCAGCTTGGTACCAGGGTCCACCGGGGAGCTGTTTTTT	CASSLVPGSTGELFF	NA	TRBJ2-2	TRBV7-2
TGTGCCAGCAGCTTTACGACTAGCGGGAGAGAGACCCAGTACTTC	CASSFTTSGRETQYF	TRBD2	TRBJ2-5	TRBV7-9
TGTGCCAGCAGCCAAGCCTACCTACAGGGAAACACTGAAGCTTTCTTT	CASSQAYLQGNTEAFF	NA	TRBJ1-1	TRBV4-2
TGTGCCAGCAGTTTAGGGACAGGGGGGTATACTGAAGCTTTCTTT	CASSLGTGGYTEAFF	TRBD1	TRBJ1-1	TRBV27
TGTGCCAGCAGCCAAGCGTCCGCTACCCCTCCTGGAAACACCATATATTTT	CASSQASATPPGNTIYF	NA	TRBJ1-3	TRBV4-2
TGTGCCAGCAGCCAAGTAGGAGGGTTCGGAGGCTACACCTTC	CASSQVGGFGGYTF	NA	TRBJ1-2	TRBV4-2
TGTGCCAGCACCGCCCAGGGGCGGACCGGGGAGCTGTTTTTT	CASTAQGRTGELFF	NA	TRBJ2-2	TRBV5-4
TGTGCCAGCAGCGGGACAGGGGGGAACAATGAGCAGTTCTTC	CASSGTGGNNEQFF	TRBD1	TRBJ2-1	TRBV6-5
TGTGCCAGCAGTTTTAACCCCAAACGACAGGGAGTGGATGGCTACACCTTC	CASSFNPKRQGVDGYTF	TRBD1	TRBJ1-2	TRBV27
TGTGCCAGCAGCTTAGTGTCAGGGGACAGCGGTGAAGCTTTCTTT	CASSLVSGDSGEAFF	TRBD1	TRBJ1-1	TRBV7-9
TGCAGCGCCGCCGGGGGGCCGAACACTGAAGCTTTCTTT	CSAAGGPNTEAFF	NA	TRBJ1-1	TRBV29-1
TGCAGCGTTGAAGGGGGCAGGGAGACCCAGTACTTC	CSVEGGRETQYF	NA	TRBJ2-5	TRBV29-1
TGTGCCAGCAGTGAGGCCGATAGCTATGGCTGCACCTTC	CASSEADSYGCTF	NA	TRBJ1-2	TRBV25-1
TGTGCCAGCAGCTTGGCAGGGGGCGGTGGTGAAGCTTTCTTT	CASSLAGGGGEAFF	TRBD1	TRBJ1-1	TRBV5-8
TGTGCCAGCTCACTCCTACAGGGGCCCTACAATGAGCAGTTCTTC	CASSLLQGPYNEQFF	TRBD1	TRBJ2-1	TRBV18
TGTGCCAGCAGTGCCTCCGGGACAGGGATCACAGATACGCAGTATTTT	CASSASGTGITDTQYF	TRBD1	TRBJ2-3	TRBV6-1
TGTGCCAGCTCCCTGGGGGACAGGGGGCATCGTAATTCACCCCTCCACTTT	CASSLGDRGHRNSPLHF	TRBD1	TRBJ1-6	TRBV18
TGTGCCAGCAGAATCGACAGGACCCCGGCTGGGGCCAACGTCCTGACTTTC	CASRIDRTPAGANVLTF	NA	TRBJ2-6	TRBV5-4
TGTGCCAGCAGCGGGGGGACAGGGGCGGTGGGAACCCAGTACTTC	CASSGGTGAVGTQYF	TRBD1	TRBJ2-5	TRBV5-6
TGTGCCAGCAGTGATTGGGAGGCTAAAGTCAATCAGCCCCAGCATTTT	CASSDWEAKVNQPQHF	NA	TRBJ1-5	TRBV6-4
TGTGCCAGCAGCGCCCAAGGGACAGCTTGGTCCACCGATACGCAGTATTTT	CASSAQGTAWSTDTQYF	TRBD1	TRBJ2-3	TRBV5-8
TGTGCCAGCAGTTACTCGGGCAGGGGAGGGAATTCACCCCTCCACTTT	CASSYSGRGGNSPLHF	NA	TRBJ1-6	TRBV6-5
TGCGCCAGCAGCCTCCTAGGGGAGGGGCACAGCCCCAAGGTAGCAGATACGCAGTATTTT	CASSLLGEGHSPKVADTQYF	TRBD2	TRBJ2-3	TRBV4-1
TGTGCCAGCAGCCCAGATCTTGCGGGGGCCACCCAAGAGACCCAGTACTTC	CASSPDLAGATQETQYF	NA	TRBJ2-5	TRBV4-2
TGCAGCGTTGGCCCGGTGCAGGGATCTGGCTACACCTTC	CSVGPVQGSGYTF	NA	TRBJ1-2	TRBV29-1
TGTGCCAGCAGCCTTGCGCAAGAGACCCAGTACTTC	CASSLAQETQYF	NA	TRBJ2-5	TRBV7-2
TGTGCCAGCAGTAACAGGGGGCAGAATGAAAAACTGTTTTTT	CASSNRGQNEKLFF	TRBD1	TRBJ1-4	TRBV6-1
TGTGCCAGTAGTCCGGAGTACGGGACTGAAGCTTTCTTT	CASSPEYGTEAFF	NA	TRBJ1-1	TRBV19
TGTGCCAGCAGCCCTGACAGGAGCCAAGAGACCCAGTACTTC	CASSPDRSQETQYF	NA	TRBJ2-5	TRBV7-3
TGTGCCATCAGCGGCTGGACAGGGATGAACACTGAAGCTTTCTTT	CAISGWTGMNTEAFF	TRBD1	TRBJ1-1	TRBV10-3
TGTGCCAGCAGCTACCAACAGGGAAATGAGCAGTTCTTC	CASSYQQGNEQFF	NA	TRBJ2-1	TRBV7-2
TGTGCCAGCAGTCAAGATACGCAGTATTTT	CASSQDTQYF	NA	TRBJ2-3	TRBV25-1
TGCGCCAGCAGTGTTGAGGGAGATACGCAGTATTTT	CASSVEGDTQYF	NA	TRBJ2-3	TRBV10-1
TGTGCCGCCGGGGGAGTCCAAGAGACCCAGTACTTC	CAAGGVQETQYF	NA	TRBJ2-5	TRBV6-1
TGTGCCATCAAAGACAGGGAGGATGGCTACACCTTC	CAIKDREDGYTF	TRBD1	TRBJ1-2	TRBV10-3
TGTGCCAGCAGCGTAGAGGGGGGGGGCTCGGCTTTCTTT	CASSVEGGGSAFF	NA	TRBJ1-1	TRBV9
TGTGCCAGCAGCTTGGGTCAGGGTCCCCAAGAGACCCAGTACTTC	CASSLGQGPQETQYF	NA	TRBJ2-5	TRBV7-3
TGTGCCAGTAGTAGCGGGGGCTCCTCCTACAATGAGCAGTTCTTC	CASSSGGSSYNEQFF	NA	TRBJ2-1	TRBV19
TGTGCCACCAGTCCTTACGGGGGGGGAAAGAATGAGCAGTTCTTC	CATSPYGGGKNEQFF	TRBD2	TRBJ2-1	TRBV15
TGTGCCAGCAGCGCGGACAACGGTCAGCCCCAGCATTTT	CASSADNGQPQHF	NA	TRBJ1-5	TRBV7-3
TGTGCCAGCAGCCAAGAATTGGGAGCGGGGGAGACCCAGTACTTC	CASSQELGAGETQYF	TRBD2	TRBJ2-5	TRBV4-2
TGTGCCAGCAGTGAAGGTTTGGGACAGGGGGCTGGAAACACCATATATTTT	CASSEGLGQGAGNTIYF	TRBD1	TRBJ1-3	TRBV6-1
TGTGCCAGCAGAATGACAGGGGAGAGTTCACCCCTCCACTTT	CASRMTGESSPLHF	TRBD1	TRBJ1-6	TRBV6-1
TGTGCCAGCAGTCCAAGGACTAGCGGGGGGAGAAACATTCAGTACTTC	CASSPRTSGGRNIQYF	TRBD2	TRBJ2-4	TRBV27